This T cell receptor (beta chain) derives from a study of cytomegalovirus exposure and HLA in healthy donors. With 0 bases removed from V and 4 bases from J, the gap between germline ends came to 10 bases. There are 14 residues in the CDR3. The germline gives CDR1 SGHRS, CDR2 YFSETQ. Study conclusions and caveats: In a later analysis, compared with equally common non-associated chains, HLA-associated beta chains were more expanded. The study found most TCR sequences rare, yet found some public TCRs in many donors.

The PCR contained 60 Vbeta and 13 Jbeta primers. Sequenced by immunoSEQ multiplex PCR; TCRdb stores in-frame clones only, minus some. Recorded for this sample: around 74,000 clones. In regard to this clone: Its antigen is unknown.

The rearrangement links TRBV5-1 to TRBJ1-1, with D perhaps TRBD1 (5 bases). Material for sequencing was PBMCs. This receptor was taken from a man aged 50 to 60 in good health and CMV-seropositive. CDR3 region: CASSLAEGITEAFF. CDR3 DNA sequence: TGCGCCAGCAGCTTGGCGGAGGGGATCACTGAAGCTTTCTTT.